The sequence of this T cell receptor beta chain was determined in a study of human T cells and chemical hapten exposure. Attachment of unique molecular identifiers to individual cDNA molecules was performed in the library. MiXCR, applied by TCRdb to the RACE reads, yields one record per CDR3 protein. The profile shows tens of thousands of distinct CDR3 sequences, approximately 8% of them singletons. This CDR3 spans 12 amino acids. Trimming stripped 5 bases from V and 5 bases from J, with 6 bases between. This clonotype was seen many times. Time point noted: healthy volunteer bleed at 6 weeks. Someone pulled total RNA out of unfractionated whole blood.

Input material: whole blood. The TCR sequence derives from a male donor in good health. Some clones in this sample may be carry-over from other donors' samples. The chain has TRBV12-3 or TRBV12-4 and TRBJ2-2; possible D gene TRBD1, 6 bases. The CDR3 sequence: CASSTGTGELFF. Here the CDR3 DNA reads TGTGCCAGCAGTACAGGGACCGGGGAGCTGTTTTTT.